This T cell receptor (beta chain) was recorded in a study of patients and donors after allogeneic stem cell transplantation. This CDR3 contains 15 residues. Germline V CDR1 and CDR2: GTSNPN, SVGIG (reference sequence). Trimming took off 0 bases at V and 6 bases at J, with 18 bases between the two ends. TCRdb passed the RT-PCR reads through MiXCR, listing each CDR3 protein once. There are about a million distinct CDR3 sequences in the sample; roughly 18% occur only once, and approximately 5.9% lies in the top ten. V and J are TRBV30 and TRBJ2-7; D perhaps matches TRBD2 (5 bases). This TCR was recovered from a human donor who was either an allogeneic HSCT recipient or a stem cell or donor lymphocyte infusion donor (not recorded which). It is not recorded whose cells these are; they may come from a transplant donor. Sequencing was performed on blood, either unsorted or a sorted T cell fraction (not recorded which). This CDR3 reads CAWSVGLAPRSEQYF. The CDR3 coding sequence is TGTGCCTGGAGTGTAGGTCTAGCCCCTCGGAGCGAGCAGTACTTC.